The 30 T cell receptor beta chains below all came from one sample that was sequenced in a study of blood T cell repertoires in COVID-19. Produced via immunoSEQ multiplex PCR; TCRdb's table is partial and in-frame only. The sample records under 150,000 clones, around 85% being singletons. The material sequenced was peripheral blood. The receptors stem from a human donor in a cohort sampled during active COVID-19.

CDR3 nucleotide sequence: TGTGCCAGCAGCTTTCAGGGTAACACTGAAGCTTTCTTT. Translating it yields CASSFQGNTEAFF. The chain links TRBV11-2 to TRBJ1-1; possible D gene TRBD1, 5 bases. With 3 bases removed from V and 2 bases from J, the gap between germline ends came to 7 bases. The germline V gene has CDR1 SGHAT and CDR2 FQNNGV. CDR3 size: 13 residues. Combining the CDR3 with reference TRBV11-2 and TRBJ1-1 gives the whole variable domain EAGVAQSPRYKIIEKRQSVAFWCNPISGHATLYWYQQILGQGPKLLIQFQNNGVVDDSQLPKDRFSAERLKGVDSTLKIQPAKLEDSAVYLCASSFQGNTEAFFGQGTRLTVV.

The chain links TRBV5-1 to TRBJ1-4; D possibly corresponds to TRBD1 (5 bases). The CDR3 has 14 residues. The germline V gene encodes CDR1 SGHRS and CDR2 YFSETQ. Trimming removed 0 bases from V and 5 bases from J, with 8 bases in between. The CDR3 spells CASSLGQWNEKLFF. The CDR3 nucleotides read TGCGCCAGCAGCTTGGGACAGTGGAATGAAAAACTGTTTTTT. Together with reference TRBV5-1 and TRBJ1-4, the CDR3 gives the full variable domain: KAGVTQTPRYLIKTRGQQVTLSCSPISGHRSVSWYQQTPGQGLQFLFEYFSETQRNKGNFPGRFSGRQFSNSRSEMNVSTLELGDSALYLCASSLGQWNEKLFFGSGTQLSVL.

The rearrangement links TRBV2 to TRBJ2-3; 7 bases line up with TRBD2. CDR3 length: 19 residues. The germline V gene encodes CDR1 SNHLY and CDR2 FYNNEI. Trimming at V came to 5 bases and at J to 0 bases, leaving 17 bases not matched to a gene. The CDR3 DNA reads TGTGCCAGCAGTAAAAGACTAGCTCTACTTCAAACTAGCACAGATACGCAGTATTTT. Translated: CASSKRLALLQTSTDTQYF.

This chain links TRBV11-2 with TRBJ2-4; TRBD1 is a possible D gene (6 bases). V shed 5 bases and J shed 0 bases, with 20 bases lying between them. The germline gives CDR1 SGHAT, CDR2 FQNNGV. There are 18 residues in the CDR3. This CDR3 reads CASSRTTGSNLAKNIQYF. Written as DNA, the CDR3 is TGTGCCAGCAGCCGCACGACAGGTTCAAACTTAGCCAAAAACATTCAGTACTTC.

This chain connects TRBV4-3 to TRBJ2-2, with 10 bases identical to TRBD1. With 5 bases clipped from V and 7 bases from J, the junction kept 7 bases outside the gene matches. The CDR3 contains 15 residues. Germline CDR1 is LGHNA and CDR2 is YSLEER. The CDR3: CASSYRDRGFGELFF. The DNA for the CDR3 is TGCGCCAGCAGCTACCGGGACAGGGGTTTCGGGGAGCTGTTTTTT.

V is TRBV7-2 and J is TRBJ1-4; D not certain. CDR1 is SGHTA and CDR2 is FQGNSA in the germline V gene. With 5 bases removed from V and 6 bases from J, the gap between germline ends came to 16 bases. The CDR3 extends over 15 amino acids. The CDR3 here is CASSKSGNRDEKLFF. CDR3 coding DNA: TGTGCCAGCAGCAAAAGCGGGAATAGGGATGAAAAACTGTTTTTT. Drawing the rest from reference TRBV7-2 and TRBJ1-4, the complete variable domain is GAGVSQSPSNKVTEKGKDVELRCDPISGHTALYWYRQSLGQGLEFLIYFQGNSAPDKSGLPSDRFSAERTGGSVSTLTIQRTQQEDSAVYLCASSKSGNRDEKLFFGSGTQLSVL.

The genes are TRBV7-2 and TRBJ1-5; 7 bases line up with TRBD1. CDR3 size: 14 residues. Germline V gene sequence: CDR1 SGHTA, CDR2 FQGNSA. J lost 6 bases, V lost 3 bases, and 5 bases had no gene match. The CDR3 spells CASSFTGEAQPQHF. The CDR3 nucleotides read TGTGCCAGCAGCTTTACAGGGGAGGCTCAGCCCCAGCATTTT.

To note about this clone: The identical CDR3 is also encoded by other nucleotide sequences in the sample. The chain carries TRBV6-5 and TRBJ2-3, with D possibly matching TRBD2 (6 bases). The CDR3 has 12 residues. Germline loops: CDR1 MNHEY, CDR2 SVGAGI. Trimming pared 6 bases from V and 6 bases from J, leaving 10 bases between. The CDR3 loop reads CASRTGGDTQYF. The CDR3, as DNA: TGTGCCAGCAGAACCGGGGGTGATACGCAGTATTTT.

The chain combines TRBV27 with TRBJ1-2; no definite D call. CDR3 size: 14 residues. Trimming shortened V by 8 bases and J by 4 bases, and 17 bases separated the two germline ends. CDR1 and CDR2 (germline): MNHEY, SMNVEV (reference sequence). In DNA form, the CDR3 reads TGTGCCAGCTCATTGGGAGGCTATCCCTATGGCTACACCTTC. This encodes CASSLGGYPYGYTF.

CDR3 residues: CASSLGLANEQFF. The CDR3 bases are TGTGCCAGCAGCTTAGGACTAGCCAATGAGCAGTTCTTC. The chain carries TRBV11-2 and TRBJ2-1, with TRBD2 identical over 7 bases. V dropped 1 base and J dropped 6; count of bases not matched to a gene: 0. In germline, CDR1 is SGHAT, CDR2 FQNNGV. The CDR3 sequence is 13 residues long.

This rearrangement joins TRBV21-1 to TRBJ1-1; the table assigns TRBD1, which was not confirmed against the DNA. TRBV21-1 is assigned pseudogene status. CDR3 length: 13 amino acids. CDR3 bases: TGTGCCAGCAGCATGGACAGGGGTTCTGAAGCTTTCTTT. This translates into CASSMDRGSEAFF.

The chain employs TRBV6-4 and TRBJ2-1; 8 bases are a match to TRBD1. J was trimmed by 5 bases and V by 5 bases; bases with no gene match: 2. CDR3 length: 13 amino acids. CDR1 MRHNA and CDR2 SNTAGT come from the germline V gene. In nucleotides, the CDR3 is TGTGCCAGCAGTAGGGACAGGAACAATGAGCAGTTCTTC. This translates into CASSRDRNNEQFF.

This chain links TRBV12-3 or TRBV12-4 with TRBJ2-5; maybe TRBD2 (5 bases). CDR3 size: 13 residues. Trimming took off 2 bases at V and 4 bases at J, with 8 bases between the two ends. The CDR3 DNA reads as TGTGCCAGCAGTTTAAGACTACTAGAGACCCAGTACTTC. It yields the protein CASSLRLLETQYF.

The gene calls are TRBV21-1 and TRBJ2-5; the table's D call TRBD1 went unverified against the DNA. TRBV21-1 is a listed pseudogene. This CDR3 is 13 amino acids long. The CDR3 nucleotides are TGTGCCAGCAGCAAGACAGTAGAAGAGACCCAGTACTTC. Protein sequence: CASSKTVEETQYF.

The chain is built from TRBV11-2 and TRBJ2-7, with TRBD2 as a possible D gene (6 bases). Germline values: CDR1 SGHAT, CDR2 FQNNGV. The CDR3 is 14 amino acids. The V end was cut by 3 bases, the J end by 1 base, with 10 bases between. The CDR3 coding sequence is TGTGCCAGCAGCTTTGAAGGGACTTCCTACGAGCAGTACTTC. It encodes CASSFEGTSYEQYF.

The chain recombines TRBV6-5 with TRBJ1-1; 7 nucleotides match TRBD1. Germline V gene data show CDR1 as MNHEY and CDR2 as SVGAGI. The CDR3 length is 14 residues. Trimming at V came to 6 bases and at J to 5 bases, leaving 9 bases not matched to a gene. The CDR3 region is CASRPRQGNTEAFF. CDR3 bases: TGTGCCAGCAGGCCAAGACAGGGAAATACTGAAGCTTTCTTT.

The genes are TRBV11-3 and TRBJ2-1; D not certain. The germline V and J ends were trimmed by 2 bases and 0 bases, with 8 bases remaining between them. Per the germline V gene, CDR1 is SGHNT and CDR2 is YENEEA. CDR3 length: 15 residues. CDR3: CASSLNSISYNEQFF. CDR3 sequence (DNA): TGTGCCAGCAGCTTAAATAGTATCTCCTACAATGAGCAGTTCTTC.

The chain carries TRBV15 and TRBJ1-6; a possible D gene is TRBD1 (6 bases). CDR1 and CDR2 from the germline V gene are LNHNV and YYDKDF (reference sequence). The CDR3 runs to 15 residues. V lost 3 bases and J 7 bases, leaving 13 bases between the germline ends. The CDR3 sequence: CATSRGGADNSPLHF. The CDR3 nucleotides are TGTGCCACCAGCAGGGGGGGGGCAGACAATTCACCCCTCCACTTT.

The CDR3 is CASSTAGQRYEKLFF. The CDR3 DNA sequence: TGTGCCAGTAGTACTGCGGGACAGAGATATGAAAAACTGTTTTTT. J is TRBJ1-4 and V is TRBV19; 7 bases map to TRBD1. Trimming removed 4 bases from V and 6 bases from J; junction bases left unmatched: 8. Germline CDR1 is LNHDA and CDR2 is SQIVND (reference sequence). This CDR3 contains 15 residues.

This clone was counted between two and nine times. The chain joins TRBV28 to TRBJ1-5; possible D gene TRBD1, 5 bases. Germline assignment: CDR1 MDHEN and CDR2 SYDVKM. The V end was cut by 7 bases, the J end by 2 bases, with 9 bases between. This CDR3 is built from 13 residues. CDR3 coding DNA: TGTGCCAGCATCAGGGTTGGCAATCAGCCCCAGCATTTT. This codes for CASIRVGNQPQHF. Complete variable domain (other parts from reference TRBV28 and TRBJ1-5): DVKVTQSSRYLVKRTGEKVFLECVQDMDHENMFWYRQDPGLGLRLIYFSYDVKMKEKGDIPEGYSVSREKKERFSLILESASTNQTSMYLCASIRVGNQPQHFGDGTRLSIL.

The chain uses TRBV28 and TRBJ1-5, with 8 bases identical to TRBD1. The length of the CDR3 is 15 residues. V dropped 6 bases and J dropped 7; count of bases not matched to a gene: 11. Germline V lookup: CDR1 MDHEN, CDR2 SYDVKM. The CDR3, as DNA: TGTGCCAGCAGCGACACAACAGGGGGGTTCCAGCCCCAGCATTTT. Protein: CASSDTTGGFQPQHF.

The chain joins TRBV9 to TRBJ1-1; 11 nucleotides match TRBD1. Germline V CDR1 and CDR2: SGDLS, YYNGEE. The CDR3 extends over 14 amino acids. Unmatched junction bases numbered 2, after V lost 2 bases and J lost 5 bases. The CDR3 protein is CASSVGTGGTEAFF. CDR3 nucleotide sequence: TGTGCCAGCAGCGTTGGGACAGGGGGGACTGAAGCTTTCTTT.

The chain combines TRBV3-1 (or the pseudogene TRBV3-2) with TRBJ2-2, with 9 nucleotides matching TRBD2. Trimming at V came to 5 bases and at J to 0 bases, leaving 4 bases not matched to a gene. The germline gives CDR1 LGHDT, CDR2 YNNKEL (reference sequence). The CDR3 runs to 16 residues. The CDR3 sequence: CASSASGAANTGELFF. The CDR3 DNA reads TGTGCCAGCAGCGCTAGCGGGGCCGCGAACACCGGGGAGCTGTTTTTT.

The V gene is TRBV12-5, the J gene TRBJ2-5; 12 bases agree with TRBD2. The V segment lost 1 base and the J segment 5 bases; nucleotides outside the gene matches: 11. The CDR3 has 18 residues. The germline gives CDR1 LGHNT, CDR2 FRNRAP. CDR3 bases: TGTGCTAGTGGTTTGGATTGGCCTAGCGGGGGGGAGGAGGAGACCCAGTACTTC. As protein: CASGLDWPSGGEEETQYF.

V and J are TRBV9 and TRBJ2-2; 9 bases are a match to TRBD1. This CDR3 is 15 amino acids long. Germline V gene sequence: CDR1 SGDLS, CDR2 YYNGEE. After removal of 5 bases from V and 1 base from J, the junction contained 3 bases not matched to a gene. The CDR3 here is CASRRTGENTGELFF. The CDR3 DNA is TGTGCCAGCAGAAGGACAGGGGAGAACACCGGGGAGCTGTTTTTT. The full variable domain, completed using reference TRBV9 and TRBJ2-2, is DSGVTQTPKHLITATGQRVTLRCSPRSGDLSVYWYQQSLDQGLQFLIQYYNGEERAKGNILERFSAQQFPDLHSELNLSSLELGDSALYFCASRRTGENTGELFFGEGSRLTVL.

The V gene is TRBV7-2, the J gene TRBJ2-7, with unresolved D. Germline lookup yields CDR1 SGHTA and CDR2 FQGNSA. The CDR3 sequence is 14 residues long. The germline V and J ends were trimmed by 2 bases and 2 bases, with 10 bases remaining between them. CDR3 DNA sequence: TGTGCCAGCAGCTTATATGCAGAAACCTACGAGCAGTACTTC. This codes for CASSLYAETYEQYF.

Turning to this clone: One end of the junction fails to match germline, which may point to a read error. The chain links TRBV18 to TRBJ2-1; 9 bases agree with TRBD1. The CDR3 covers 13 residues. Germline CDR1 and CDR2: KGHSH and LQKENI. The CDR3 nucleotides read TGTGCCAGCTCACCCTCCGGGACAGGGATCCCCCTCTTC. Protein sequence: CASSPSGTGIPLF.

This clone was observed a handful of times. The J gene is TRBJ1-5, the V gene TRBV7-2; 9 bases line up with TRBD1. Germline V lookup: CDR1 SGHTA, CDR2 FQGNSA. The trim removed 1 base at V and 2 bases at J, leaving 0 bases unmatched. CDR3 length equals 15 residues. The CDR3 sequence: CASSLGTGGNQPQHF. The CDR3 DNA follows: TGTGCCAGCAGCTTAGGGACAGGGGGCAATCAGCCCCAGCATTTT.

The CDR3 loop is CASNRGGYGYTF. The DNA of the CDR3 is TGTGCCAGCAATAGGGGAGGCTATGGCTACACCTTC. The chain carries TRBV7-9 and TRBJ1-2, with D possibly matching TRBD1 (5 bases). The CDR3 spans 12 residues. V shed 7 bases and J shed 4 bases, with 10 bases lying between them. Germline loops: CDR1 SEHNR, CDR2 FQNEAQ (reference sequence).

The genes are TRBV19 and TRBJ2-1; 7 nucleotides match TRBD1. V trimming: 11 bases; J trimming: 10 bases; junction bases outside the gene matches: 20. This CDR3 is 15 amino acids long. Germline CDR1 reads LNHDA; CDR2 reads SQIVND (reference sequence). The CDR3 DNA follows: TGTGCCCGGACCCCACCGGGACAGTTATGGGACGAGCAGTTCTTC. Protein product: CARTPPGQLWDEQFF.